The subject of this entry is one TCR beta chain. No antigen is known for it. V gave up 6 bases and J gave up 5 bases, with 16 bases separating them. This CDR3 is 15 amino acids long. Looked up from germline, CDR1 is MNHEY and CDR2 is SMNVEV (reference sequence). Selected positively for CCR7 and CD45RO-negative, naive CD8 cells excluded terminally differentiated effector memory CD45RA+ cells. This sample is drawn from a study of shared clonotypes between healthy human individuals. The assay was carried out at the deep level. Genomic DNA (from each subset) was split evenly across several immunoSEQ plates. Produced via immunoSEQ multiplex PCR; TCRdb's table is partial and in-frame only. The top ten clones hold over 1.5% of a sample with around 2,000,000 clones, under 95% of them seen once. Regarding the study as a whole: Naive subsets typically showed greater estimated richness than memory subsets.

Material: naive CD8+ T cells from PBMCs. The chain combines TRBV27 with TRBJ1-4; a weak D match, TRBD1 (5 bases). This receptor was obtained from a man between 18 and 35 years old in good health. Some clones in this sample may be carry-over from other donors' samples. The CDR3 nucleotides are TGTGCCAGCAGCGAGGCCCGGGGGGAGAATGAAAAACTGTTTTTT. Its protein is CASSEARGENEKLFF. The entire variable domain, with the rest obtained from reference TRBV27 and TRBJ1-4, is as follows: EAQVTQNPRYLITVTGKKLTVTCSQNMNHEYMSWYRQDPGLGLRQIYYSMNVEVTDKGDVPEGYKVSRKEKRNFPLILESPSPNQTSLYFCASSEARGENEKLFFGSGTQLSVL.